This T cell receptor beta chain appears in the sequencing data of a study of T cell responses to AZD1222 COVID-19 vaccine. Study-level points and caveats: Donors, mostly white British, included more females; clonal diversity was possibly underestimated.

V gave up 4 bases and J gave up 3 bases; unmatched junction bases: 3. CDR1 is SGHNT and CDR2 is YYREEE in the germline V gene (reference sequence). This CDR3 has 13 amino acids. Pooling was applied to second doses at about 4 or about 12 weeks. The repertoire was sequenced with immunoSEQ multiplex PCR; TCRdb's copy has only in-frame clones and lacks some. The table has approximately 270,000 clones, around 93% seen once. Note on this clone: Its antigen is undetermined.

Sequences were derived from peripheral blood, sampled 28 days after the second AZD1222 dose. The sequence was obtained from an adult who received the AZD1222 COVID-19 vaccine. V and J are TRBV5-4 and TRBJ1-2; 7 nucleotides agree with TRBD1. This chain's CDR3 is CASSRRGDYGYTF. CDR3 sequence (DNA): TGTGCCAGCAGCCGCAGGGGGGACTATGGCTACACCTTC.